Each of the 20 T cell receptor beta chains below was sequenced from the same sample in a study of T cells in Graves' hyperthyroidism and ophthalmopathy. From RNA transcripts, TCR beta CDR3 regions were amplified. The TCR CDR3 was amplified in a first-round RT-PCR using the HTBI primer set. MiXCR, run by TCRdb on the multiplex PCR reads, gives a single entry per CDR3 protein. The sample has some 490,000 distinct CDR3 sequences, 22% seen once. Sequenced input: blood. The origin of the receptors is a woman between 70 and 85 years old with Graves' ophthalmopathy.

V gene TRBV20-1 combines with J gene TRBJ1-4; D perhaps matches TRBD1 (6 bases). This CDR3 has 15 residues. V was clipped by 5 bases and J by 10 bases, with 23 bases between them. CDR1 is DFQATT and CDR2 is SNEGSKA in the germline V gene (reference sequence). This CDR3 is CSAEPGGTPGGKLFF. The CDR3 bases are TGCAGTGCTGAGCCCGGGGGCACGCCTGGTGGAAAACTGTTTTTT.

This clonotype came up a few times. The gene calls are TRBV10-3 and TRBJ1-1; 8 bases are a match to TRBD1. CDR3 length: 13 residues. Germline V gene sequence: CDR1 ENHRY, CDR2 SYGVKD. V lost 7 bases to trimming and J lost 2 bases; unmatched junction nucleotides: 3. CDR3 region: CAITGGLNTEAFF. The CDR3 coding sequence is TGTGCCATCACAGGGGGCTTAAACACTGAAGCTTTCTTT.

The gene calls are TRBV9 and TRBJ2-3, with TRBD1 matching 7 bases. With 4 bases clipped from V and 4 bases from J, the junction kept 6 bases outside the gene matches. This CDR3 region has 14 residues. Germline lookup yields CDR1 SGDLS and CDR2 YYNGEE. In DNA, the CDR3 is TGTGCCAGCAGCTCCCTCGACAGGGCAGATACGCAGTATTTT. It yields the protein CASSSLDRADTQYF.

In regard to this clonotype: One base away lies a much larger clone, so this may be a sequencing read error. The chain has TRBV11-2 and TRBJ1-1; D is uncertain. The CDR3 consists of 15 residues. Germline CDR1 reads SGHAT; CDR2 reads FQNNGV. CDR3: CGSSLSRHLNTEAFF. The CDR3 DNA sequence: TGTGGCAGCAGCTTATCTAGACACTTGAACACTGAAGCTTTCTTT. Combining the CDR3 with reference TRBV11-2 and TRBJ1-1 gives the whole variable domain EAGVAQSPRYKIIEKRQSVAFWCNPISGHATLYWYQQILGQGPKLLIQFQNNGVVDDSQLPKDRFSAERLKGVDSTLKIQPAKLEDSAVYLCGSSLSRHLNTEAFFGQGTRLTVV.

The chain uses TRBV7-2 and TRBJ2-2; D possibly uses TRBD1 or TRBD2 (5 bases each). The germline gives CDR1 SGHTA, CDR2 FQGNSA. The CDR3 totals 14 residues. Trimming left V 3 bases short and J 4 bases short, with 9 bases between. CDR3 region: CASSFNGGTGELFF. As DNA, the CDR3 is TGTGCCAGCAGCTTTAATGGGGGCACCGGGGAGCTGTTTTTT.

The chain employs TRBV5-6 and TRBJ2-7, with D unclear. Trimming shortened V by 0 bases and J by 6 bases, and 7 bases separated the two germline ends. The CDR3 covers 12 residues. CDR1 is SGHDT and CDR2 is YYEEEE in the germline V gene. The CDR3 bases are TGTGCCAGCAGCTTGGGGGTGTTCGAGCAGTACTTC. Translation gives CASSLGVFEQYF.

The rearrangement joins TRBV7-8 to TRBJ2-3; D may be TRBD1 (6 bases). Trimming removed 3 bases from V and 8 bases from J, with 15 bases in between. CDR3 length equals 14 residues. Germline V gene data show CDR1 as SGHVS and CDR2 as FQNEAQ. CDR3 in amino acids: CASSFLAEGGTQYF. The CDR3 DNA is TGTGCCAGCAGCTTTCTAGCCGAAGGGGGTACGCAGTATTTT.

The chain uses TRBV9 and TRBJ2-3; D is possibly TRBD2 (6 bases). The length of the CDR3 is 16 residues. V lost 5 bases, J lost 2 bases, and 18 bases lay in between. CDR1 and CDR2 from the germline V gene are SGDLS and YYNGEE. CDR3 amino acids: CASSSGTSDVTDTQYF. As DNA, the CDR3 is TGTGCCAGCAGTTCCGGGACTTCCGACGTCACAGATACGCAGTATTTT.

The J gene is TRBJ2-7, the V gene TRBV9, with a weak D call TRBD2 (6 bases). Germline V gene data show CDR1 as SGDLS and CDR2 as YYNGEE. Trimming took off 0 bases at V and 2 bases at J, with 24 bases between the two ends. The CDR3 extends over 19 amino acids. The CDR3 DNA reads TGTGCCAGCAGCGTAGGACTAGGTGGAGAGGTGCCAGGCACCTACGAGCAGTACTTC. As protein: CASSVGLGGEVPGTYEQYF.

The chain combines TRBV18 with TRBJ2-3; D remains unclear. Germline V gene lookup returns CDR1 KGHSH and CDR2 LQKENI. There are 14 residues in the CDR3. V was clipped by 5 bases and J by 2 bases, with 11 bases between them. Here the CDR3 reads CASSKWSYTDTQYF. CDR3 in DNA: TGTGCCAGCTCAAAGTGGTCCTACACAGATACGCAGTATTTT.

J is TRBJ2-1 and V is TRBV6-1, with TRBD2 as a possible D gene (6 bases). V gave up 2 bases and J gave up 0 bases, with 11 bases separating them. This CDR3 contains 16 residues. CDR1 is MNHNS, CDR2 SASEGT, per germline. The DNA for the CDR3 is TGTGCCAGCAGTGAATGGGGCGGGAACTCCTACAATGAGCAGTTCTTC. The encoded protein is CASSEWGGNSYNEQFF.

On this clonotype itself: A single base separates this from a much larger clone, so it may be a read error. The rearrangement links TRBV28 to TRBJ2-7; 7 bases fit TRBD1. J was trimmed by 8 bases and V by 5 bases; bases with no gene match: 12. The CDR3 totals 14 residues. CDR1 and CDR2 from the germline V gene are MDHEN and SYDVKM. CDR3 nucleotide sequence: TGTGCCAGCAGTCCACCCGGGACAGTGAAAAAGCAGTACTTC. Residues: CASSPPGTVKKQYF.

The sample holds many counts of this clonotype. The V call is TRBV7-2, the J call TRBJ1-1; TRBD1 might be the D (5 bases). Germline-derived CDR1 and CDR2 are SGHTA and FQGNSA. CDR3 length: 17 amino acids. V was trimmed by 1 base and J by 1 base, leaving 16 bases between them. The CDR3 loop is CASSLEGMGGPNTEAFF. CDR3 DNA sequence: TGTGCCAGCAGCTTAGAGGGGATGGGCGGCCCGAACACTGAAGCTTTCTTT.

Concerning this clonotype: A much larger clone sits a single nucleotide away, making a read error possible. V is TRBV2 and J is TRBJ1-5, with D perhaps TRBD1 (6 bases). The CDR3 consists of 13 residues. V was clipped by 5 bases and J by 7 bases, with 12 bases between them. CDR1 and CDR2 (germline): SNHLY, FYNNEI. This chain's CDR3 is CASSHRDPQPQHF. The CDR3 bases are TGTGCCAGCAGTCACAGGGATCCCCAGCCCCAGCATTTT. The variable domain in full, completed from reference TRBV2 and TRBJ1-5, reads EPEVTQTPSHQVTQMGQEVILRCVPISNHLYFYWYRQILGQKVEFLVSFYNNEISEKSEIFDDQFSVERPDGSNFTLKIRSTKLEDSAMYFCASSHRDPQPQHFGDGTRLSIL.

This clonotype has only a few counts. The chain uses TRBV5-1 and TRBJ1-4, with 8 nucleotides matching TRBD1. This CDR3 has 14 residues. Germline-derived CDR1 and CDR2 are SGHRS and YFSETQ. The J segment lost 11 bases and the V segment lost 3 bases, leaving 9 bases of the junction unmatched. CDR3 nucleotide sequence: TGCGCCAGCAGCTCGGGACAGGTCTCGGGGAAACTGTTTTTT. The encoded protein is CASSSGQVSGKLFF.

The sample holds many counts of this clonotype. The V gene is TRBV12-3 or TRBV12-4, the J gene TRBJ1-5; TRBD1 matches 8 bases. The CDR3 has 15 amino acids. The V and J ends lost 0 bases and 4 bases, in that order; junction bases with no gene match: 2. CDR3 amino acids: CASSLARTGNQPQHF. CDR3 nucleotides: TGTGCCAGCAGTTTAGCTCGGACAGGGAATCAGCCCCAGCATTTT.

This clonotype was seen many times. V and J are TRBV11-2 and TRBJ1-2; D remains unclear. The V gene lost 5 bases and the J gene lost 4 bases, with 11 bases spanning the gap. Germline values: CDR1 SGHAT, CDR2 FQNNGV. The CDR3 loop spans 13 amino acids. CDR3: CASSTRYIYGYTF. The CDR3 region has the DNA TGTGCCAGCAGCACCCGTTACATCTATGGCTACACCTTC.

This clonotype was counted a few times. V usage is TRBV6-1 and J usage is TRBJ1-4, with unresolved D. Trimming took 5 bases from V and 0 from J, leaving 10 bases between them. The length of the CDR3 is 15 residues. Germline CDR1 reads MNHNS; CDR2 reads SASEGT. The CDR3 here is CASSSSGATNEKLFF. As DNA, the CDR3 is TGTGCCAGCAGTTCATCGGGAGCAACTAATGAAAAACTGTTTTTT.

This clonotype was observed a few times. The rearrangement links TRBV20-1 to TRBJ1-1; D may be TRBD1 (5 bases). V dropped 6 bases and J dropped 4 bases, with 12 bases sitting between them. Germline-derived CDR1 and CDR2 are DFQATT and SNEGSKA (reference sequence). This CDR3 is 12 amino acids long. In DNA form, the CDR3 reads TGCAGTGCCCCTGGGCAGGGCACTGAAGCTTTCTTT. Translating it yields CSAPGQGTEAFF.

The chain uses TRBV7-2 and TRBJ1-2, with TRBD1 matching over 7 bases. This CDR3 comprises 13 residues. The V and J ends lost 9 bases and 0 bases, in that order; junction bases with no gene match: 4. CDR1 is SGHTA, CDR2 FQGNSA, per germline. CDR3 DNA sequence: TGTGCCAGTGGACAGGCAGCTAACTATGGCTACACCTTC. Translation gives CASGQAANYGYTF.